This T cell receptor (beta chain) was sequenced in a study of control samples from healthy donors and cancer patients (dated by TCRdb to the early 2020s). Receptor libraries were prepared by the immunoSEQ multiplex PCR assay. Held by TCRdb, this immuneACCESS table contains in-frame sequences only and omits some clones. Under half of the omission traces to an unresolved V gene where checked; the cause of the rest is unknown. This sample holds 150,000 to 200,000 clones; over 85% were observed only once. The top ten clonotypes cover around 13% of the sample. As to this clone: Its specific antigen is unknown. No base quality information exists; no much larger clone differs at one position.

Cut back by 2 bases and 6 bases, the V and J ends lie 26 bases apart. The CDR3 goes from the cysteine to the phenylalanine over 18 residues. Just CDR3 DNA is preserved here, 54 bases in frame from base 1. Taken from the germline V gene (reference sequence), the CDR1 and CDR2 loops are LGHDT and YNNKEL. The sequence joins TRBV3-1 (or the pseudogene TRBV3-2) to TRBJ2-7; the D gene is not confidently resolved. Sequencing was done on a sample of blood. The sequence came from a man aged 25 to 40 in good health. In nucleotides, the sequence is TGTGCCAGCAGCCAACGCAGAATCTCCGTCGTAGGCCACGGCGAGCAGTACTTC. The encoded protein is CASSQRRISVVGHGEQYF.